These 26 T cell receptor beta chains came from one sample sequenced in a study of T cell responses to AZD1222 COVID-19 vaccine. Sequencing used immunoSEQ multiplex PCR; TCRdb keeps in-frame clones, though not all of them. The sample carries roughly 100,000 clones, about nine tenths recorded once. The material sequenced was peripheral blood, taken on day 0 of AZD1222 vaccination. These receptors were obtained from an adult in good health.

The genes are TRBV27 and TRBJ2-7, with 11 bases identical to TRBD2. Germline-derived CDR1 and CDR2 are MNHEY and SMNVEV (reference sequence). This CDR3 comprises 15 residues. The trim removed 5 bases at V and 3 bases at J, leaving 6 bases unmatched. CDR3 nucleotides: TGTGCCAGCAGTGGCCTGACTAGCGGGAACTACGAGCAGTACTTC. It is translated as CASSGLTSGNYEQYF.

Only one count was recorded for this clone. The chain joins TRBV7-2 to TRBJ2-7; perhaps TRBD2 as D (6 bases). Trimming took 3 bases from V and 4 from J, leaving 16 bases between them. Per germline, CDR1 SGHTA and CDR2 FQGNSA. CDR3 length: 15 residues. The CDR3 region has the DNA TGTGCCAGCAGCTTGTGGCCGGGACTGCGATACGAGCAGTACTTC. Translation: CASSLWPGLRYEQYF. Based on the CDR3 plus reference TRBV7-2 and TRBJ2-7, the full variable domain is GAGVSQSPSNKVTEKGKDVELRCDPISGHTALYWYRQSLGQGLEFLIYFQGNSAPDKSGLPSDRFSAERTGGSVSTLTIQRTQQEDSAVYLCASSLWPGLRYEQYFGPGTRLTVT.

In this sample, this clone turned up a few times. The chain carries TRBV19 and TRBJ1-1, with D possibly matching TRBD1 (6 bases). The CDR3 spans 15 residues. From germline, CDR1 is LNHDA and CDR2 SQIVND (reference sequence). V shed 4 bases and J shed 4 bases, with 16 bases lying between them. CDR3 protein: CASSRGDRLGTEAFF. DNA for the CDR3: TGTGCCAGTAGTAGGGGAGACAGGCTCGGCACTGAAGCTTTCTTT. Based on the CDR3 plus reference TRBV19 and TRBJ1-1, the full variable domain is DGGITQSPKYLFRKEGQNVTLSCEQNLNHDAMYWYRQDPGQGLRLIYYSQIVNDFQKGDIAEGYSVSREKKESFPLTVTSAQKNPTAFYLCASSRGDRLGTEAFFGQGTRLTVV.

The rearrangement links TRBV4-2 to TRBJ2-1, with D perhaps matching TRBD2 (6 bases). V lost 0 bases and J lost 9, with 12 bases in between. Per germline, CDR1 LGHNA and CDR2 YNFKEQ. This CDR3 comprises 14 residues. CDR3 sequence: CASSQDLLAVEQFF. The CDR3 region has the DNA TGTGCCAGCAGCCAAGATTTACTAGCCGTTGAGCAGTTCTTC.

CDR3 protein: CASTRDTINEQFF. DNA for the CDR3: TGTGCCAGCACCCGGGACACTATTAATGAGCAGTTCTTC. This chain uses TRBV6-5 with TRBJ2-1; a possible D gene is TRBD1 (6 bases). V lost 7 bases, J lost 7 bases, and 14 bases lay in between. The CDR3 is made up of 13 amino acids. Germline V gives CDR1 MNHEY, CDR2 SVGAGI.

This chain links TRBV30 with TRBJ2-2; unclear D gene. Trimming left V 1 base short and J 8 bases short, with 2 bases between. CDR3 length: 10 amino acids. The germline gives CDR1 GTSNPN, CDR2 SVGIG (reference sequence). CDR3: CAWSAGELFF. CDR3 in DNA: TGTGCCTGGAGTGCTGGGGAGCTGTTTTTT.

The V gene is TRBV11-2, the J gene TRBJ1-2, with 9 bases lining up with TRBD1. Germline CDR1 is SGHAT and CDR2 is FQNNGV. CDR3 length: 13 amino acids. V shed 3 bases, J shed 7 bases, and the junction held 3 bases outside the gene matches. The CDR3 is CASSLGQGAGYTF. The DNA for the CDR3 is TGTGCCAGCAGCTTGGGACAGGGAGCTGGCTACACCTTC.

The chain uses TRBV19 and TRBJ2-5; 9 bases align to TRBD1. The V gene end was trimmed by 4 bases and the J gene end by 4 bases; junction bases not matched to a gene: 10. The CDR3 runs 16 residues. Germline CDR1 LNHDA, CDR2 SQIVND (reference sequence). CDR3 in DNA: TGTGCCAGTAGTAGATCTCCGGGACAGGGTCGAGAGACCCAGTACTTC. The encoded protein is CASSRSPGQGRETQYF.

As to this clone: Additional DNA sequences in this sample encode the identical CDR3. The chain links TRBV3-1 (or the pseudogene TRBV3-2) to TRBJ2-7, with D unclear. V was pared by 1 base and J by 1 base, with 2 bases between. The CDR3 contains 12 residues. The germline gives CDR1 LGHDT, CDR2 YNNKEL (reference sequence). The chain's CDR3 is CASSQGSYEQYF. CDR3 nucleotides: TGTGCCAGCAGCCAAGGATCCTACGAGCAGTACTTC.

The V gene is TRBV2, the J gene TRBJ2-1; 10 bases align to TRBD1. V was pared by 7 bases and J by 12 bases, with 12 bases of the junction left unmatched. The CDR3 sequence is 14 residues long. Germline assignment: CDR1 SNHLY and CDR2 FYNNEI. CDR3 region: CASNGQGVELRQFF. DNA for the CDR3: TGTGCCAGCAATGGACAGGGGGTAGAGCTTCGGCAGTTCTTC.

CDR3 coding DNA: TGTGCCAGCGGCCTGGGACAGGGGAGGAATGAGCAGTTCTTC. Its translation is CASGLGQGRNEQFF. The chain recombines TRBV27 with TRBJ2-1; TRBD1 agrees at 10 bases. Germline assignment: CDR1 MNHEY and CDR2 SMNVEV (reference sequence). The length of the CDR3 is 14 residues. V shed 8 bases, J shed 7 bases, and the junction held 8 bases outside the gene matches.

This rearrangement joins TRBV28 to TRBJ2-1; 9 nucleotides line up with TRBD1. The ends lost 1 base at V and 7 bases at J; junction bases unmatched: 11. Germline V gene data show CDR1 as MDHEN and CDR2 as SYDVKM. The length of the CDR3 is 17 residues. The CDR3 DNA reads TGTGCCAGCAGTTTATCAGGAGCCGGGACAGGGCGGAATGAGCAGTTCTTC. This gives the protein CASSLSGAGTGRNEQFF.

The chain uses TRBV4-1 and TRBJ1-1; D gene ambiguous. The CDR3 runs 15 residues. V lost 0 bases, J lost 0 bases, and 8 bases lay in between. Germline CDR1 reads MGHRA; CDR2 reads YSYEKL. This CDR3 is CASSQEMYMNTEAFF. The CDR3, as DNA: TGCGCCAGCAGCCAAGAAATGTATATGAACACTGAAGCTTTCTTT.

This clone was detected only once. J is TRBJ1-1 and V is TRBV10-1; TRBD1 aligns across 8 bases. CDR3 length equals 17 residues. CDR1 is WNHNN, CDR2 SYGVQD, per germline (reference sequence). V trimming: 0 bases; J trimming: 3 bases; junction bases outside the gene matches: 9. The CDR3 region is CASSESGRGLGYTEAFF. CDR3 coding DNA: TGCGCCAGCAGTGAGTCGGGCAGGGGGCTAGGGTACACTGAAGCTTTCTTT.

The chain uses TRBV28 and TRBJ2-7; the D gene is possibly TRBD2 (6 bases). The germline CDR1 and CDR2 sequences are MDHEN and SYDVKM. This CDR3 contains 14 residues. Trimming pared 5 bases from V and 2 bases from J, leaving 13 bases between. This CDR3 is CASSLRDSAYEQYF. CDR3 DNA: TGTGCCAGCAGTCTCCGGGACTCAGCCTACGAGCAGTACTTC.

The gene calls are TRBV19 and TRBJ1-5, with 12 positions matching TRBD1. Trimming took 10 bases from V and 9 from J; bases not matched to a gene: 4. The CDR3 contains 12 residues. Germline V CDR1 and CDR2: LNHDA, SQIVND (reference sequence). CDR3: CATGTGGGPQHF. CDR3 nucleotides: TGTGCCACCGGGACAGGGGGCGGGCCCCAGCATTTT.

This chain connects TRBV4-1 to TRBJ1-2, with a weak D call TRBD1 (5 bases). This CDR3 spans 11 amino acids. Germline CDR1 reads MGHRA; CDR2 reads YSYEKL. V lost 0 bases and J 14 bases, leaving 10 bases between the germline ends. The CDR3: CASSQEGGATF. The CDR3 DNA follows: TGCGCCAGCAGCCAAGAGGGGGGTGCGACCTTC.

The V and J genes are TRBV9 and TRBJ1-1; 8 nucleotides align to TRBD1. The CDR3 is 12 amino acids. Trimming removed 3 bases from V and 8 bases from J; junction bases left unmatched: 3. Germline CDR1 is SGDLS and CDR2 is YYNGEE. The CDR3 sequence: CASSATGGEAFF. The CDR3 region has the DNA TGTGCCAGCAGCGCAACAGGGGGAGAAGCTTTCTTT.

V gene TRBV5-6 combines with J gene TRBJ2-2; possible D gene TRBD1, 6 bases. Germline V gene sequence: CDR1 SGHDT, CDR2 YYEEEE. V was cut by 0 bases and J by 5 bases, with 17 bases left in between. CDR3 size: 17 residues. CDR3 in DNA: TGTGCCAGCAGCTTGGATCAGGGGTCGGTGAGAACCGGGGAGCTGTTTTTT. It codes for CASSLDQGSVRTGELFF.

The J gene is TRBJ2-2, the V gene TRBV10-3; 7 positions agree with TRBD1. The germline gives CDR1 ENHRY, CDR2 SYGVKD. This CDR3 spans 17 amino acids. J gave up 0 bases and V 6 bases, and 10 bases lay outside the gene matches. The CDR3 coding sequence is TGTGCCATCAGAGGAACTCCGGGACAGACGAACACCGGGGAGCTGTTTTTT. Its translation: CAIRGTPGQTNTGELFF.

The V and J genes are TRBV4-1 and TRBJ1-6; possible D gene TRBD1, 6 bases. The V end was cut by 4 bases, the J end by 7 bases, with 14 bases between. From germline, CDR1 is MGHRA and CDR2 YSYEKL. The CDR3 spans 15 residues. This CDR3 reads CASSPRATGNSPLHF. The CDR3 region has the DNA TGCGCCAGCAGCCCAAGGGCTACAGGGAATTCACCCCTCCACTTT.

The V and J genes are TRBV6-2 or TRBV6-3 and TRBJ1-2; TRBD1 matches at 9 bases. V was pared by 7 bases and J by 6 bases, with 15 bases of the junction left unmatched. CDR1 and CDR2 from the germline V gene are MNHEY and SVGEGT. The CDR3 contains 16 residues. In DNA, the CDR3 is TGTGCCAGCACCCCGGCCGGCGGGACAGGGATCCATGGCTACACCTTC. Protein sequence: CASTPAGGTGIHGYTF.

The chain combines TRBV5-4 with TRBJ2-1; TRBD2 aligns across 9 bases. The CDR3 loop spans 17 amino acids. Trimming removed 2 bases from V and 2 bases from J; junction bases left unmatched: 8. The germline gives CDR1 SGHNT, CDR2 YYREEE (reference sequence). The CDR3 sequence: CASSFGGSGSTYNEQFF. The CDR3 DNA is TGTGCCAGCAGCTTCGGTGGTAGCGGGAGTACCTACAATGAGCAGTTCTTC.

This chain joins TRBV2 and TRBJ2-7, with 10 bases aligning to TRBD1. CDR1 is SNHLY and CDR2 is FYNNEI in the germline V gene. This CDR3 has 15 amino acids. V was pared by 3 bases and J by 4 bases, with 6 bases of the junction left unmatched. The CDR3, as DNA: TGTGCCAGCAGTGACACGGGACAGGGGATATACGAGCAGTACTTC. This sequence encodes CASSDTGQGIYEQYF. Full variable domain (remainder filled in from reference TRBV2 and TRBJ2-7): EPEVTQTPSHQVTQMGQEVILRCVPISNHLYFYWYRQILGQKVEFLVSFYNNEISEKSEIFDDQFSVERPDGSNFTLKIRSTKLEDSAMYFCASSDTGQGIYEQYFGPGTRLTVT.

The CDR3, as DNA: TGTGCCAGCAGCCTGGGAAGGAGCTCTGGAAACACCATATATTTT. This translates into CASSLGRSSGNTIYF. V is TRBV5-5 and J is TRBJ1-3; D remains unclear. The germline V and J ends were trimmed by 4 bases and 0 bases, with 11 bases remaining between them. In germline, CDR1 is SGHKS, CDR2 YYEKEE (reference sequence). This CDR3 contains 15 residues.

The V gene is TRBV2, the J gene TRBJ2-1; no definite D call. Trimming left V 2 bases short and J 1 base short, with 12 bases between. The CDR3 length is 16 residues. CDR1 and CDR2 (germline): SNHLY, FYNNEI. CDR3 DNA sequence: TGTGCCAGCAGTGAAATTGCCAGGCAATCCTACAATGAGCAGTTCTTC. Its translation: CASSEIARQSYNEQFF.